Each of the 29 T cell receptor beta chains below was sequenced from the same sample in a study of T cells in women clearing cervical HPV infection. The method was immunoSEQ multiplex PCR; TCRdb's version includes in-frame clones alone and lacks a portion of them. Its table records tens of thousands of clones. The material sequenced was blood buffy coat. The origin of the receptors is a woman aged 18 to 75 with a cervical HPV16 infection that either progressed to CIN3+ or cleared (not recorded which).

This chain's CDR3 is CASSLAGQGHEKLFF. CDR3 DNA (partial): TGTGCCAGCAGCTTGGCAGGACAGGGTCATGAAAAA. The rearrangement links TRBV5-5 to TRBJ1-4; 8 positions match TRBD1. The read ends 3 residues shy of where the CDR3 ends; the end is completed using the germline J gene. After removal of 0 bases from V and 6 bases from J, the junction contained 4 bases not matched to a gene. CDR3 size: 15 residues. Germline loops: CDR1 SGHKS, CDR2 YYEKEE (reference sequence).

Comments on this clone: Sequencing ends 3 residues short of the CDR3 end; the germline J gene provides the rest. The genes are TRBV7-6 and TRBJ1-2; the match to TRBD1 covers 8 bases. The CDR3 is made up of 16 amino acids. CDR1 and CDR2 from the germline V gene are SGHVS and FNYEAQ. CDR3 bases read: TGTGCCAGCAGCTTAATTGGCGGACAGGGCACAGATACC. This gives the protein CASSLIGGQGTDT. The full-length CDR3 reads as CASSLIGGQGTDTYTF.

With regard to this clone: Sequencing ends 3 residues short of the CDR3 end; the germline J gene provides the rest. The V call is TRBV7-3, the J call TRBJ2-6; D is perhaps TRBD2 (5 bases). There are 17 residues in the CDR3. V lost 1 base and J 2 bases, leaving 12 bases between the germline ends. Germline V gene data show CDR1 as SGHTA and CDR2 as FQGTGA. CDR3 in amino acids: CASSLMAPGAGANVLTF. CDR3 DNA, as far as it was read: TGTGCCAGCAGCTTAATGGCCCCCGGGGCTGGGGCCAACGTC.

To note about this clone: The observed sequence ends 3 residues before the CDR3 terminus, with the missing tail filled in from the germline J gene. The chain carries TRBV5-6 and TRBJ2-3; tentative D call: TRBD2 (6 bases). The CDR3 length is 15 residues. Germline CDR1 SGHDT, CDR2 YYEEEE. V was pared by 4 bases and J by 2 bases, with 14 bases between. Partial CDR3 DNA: TGTGCCAGCAGCCGGCCACTAGCCTCCACAGATACG. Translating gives CASSRPLASTDT. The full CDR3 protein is CASSRPLASTDTQYF.

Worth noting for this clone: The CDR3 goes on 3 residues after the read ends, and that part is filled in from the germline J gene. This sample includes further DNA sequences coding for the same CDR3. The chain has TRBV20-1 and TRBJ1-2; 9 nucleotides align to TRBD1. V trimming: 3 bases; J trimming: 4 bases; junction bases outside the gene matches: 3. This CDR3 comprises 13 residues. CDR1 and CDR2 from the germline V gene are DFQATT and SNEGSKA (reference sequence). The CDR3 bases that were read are TGCAGTGCTAGCCCGACAGGGGGCTATGGC. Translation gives CSASPTGGYG. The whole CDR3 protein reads CSASPTGGYGYTF.

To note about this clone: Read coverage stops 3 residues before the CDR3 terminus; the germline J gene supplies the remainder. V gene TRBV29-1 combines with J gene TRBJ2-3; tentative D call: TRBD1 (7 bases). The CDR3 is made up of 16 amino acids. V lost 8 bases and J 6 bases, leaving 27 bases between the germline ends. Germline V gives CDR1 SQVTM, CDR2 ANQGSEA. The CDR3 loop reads CSTQEGRDSRLDTQYF. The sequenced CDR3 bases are TGCAGCACTCAAGAGGGGCGGGACAGCAGGTTGGATACG.

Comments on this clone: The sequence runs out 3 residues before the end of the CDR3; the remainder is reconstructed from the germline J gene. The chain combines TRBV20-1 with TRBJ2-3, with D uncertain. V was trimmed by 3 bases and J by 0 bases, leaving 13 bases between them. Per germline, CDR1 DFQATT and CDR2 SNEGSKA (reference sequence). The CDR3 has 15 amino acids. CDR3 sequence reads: CSASAAASSTDTQYF. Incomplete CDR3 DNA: TGCAGTGCTAGTGCCGCAGCGTCTAGCACAGATACG.

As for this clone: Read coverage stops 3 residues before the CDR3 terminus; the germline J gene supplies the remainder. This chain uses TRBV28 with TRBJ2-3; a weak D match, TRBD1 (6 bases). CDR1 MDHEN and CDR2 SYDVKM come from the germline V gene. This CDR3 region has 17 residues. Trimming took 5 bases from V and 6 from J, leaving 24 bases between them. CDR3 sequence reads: CASSQRRGSFVVDTQYF. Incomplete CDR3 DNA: TGTGCCAGCAGTCAGCGAAGGGGGAGCTTCGTCGTGGATACG.

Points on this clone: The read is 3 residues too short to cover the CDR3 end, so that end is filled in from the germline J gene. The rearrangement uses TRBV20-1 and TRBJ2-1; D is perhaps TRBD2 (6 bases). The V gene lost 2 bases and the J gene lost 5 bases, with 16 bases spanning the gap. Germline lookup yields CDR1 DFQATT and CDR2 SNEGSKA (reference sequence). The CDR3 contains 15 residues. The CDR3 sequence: CSARFSGPADNEQFF. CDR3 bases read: TGCAGTGCTAGATTCAGCGGGCCCGCGGACAATGAG.

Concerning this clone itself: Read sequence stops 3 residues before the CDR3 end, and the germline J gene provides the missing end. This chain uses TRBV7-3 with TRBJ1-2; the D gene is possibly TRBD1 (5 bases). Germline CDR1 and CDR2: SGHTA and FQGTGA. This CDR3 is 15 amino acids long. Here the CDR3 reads CASSFLWADTDTYTF. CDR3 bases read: TGTGCCAGCAGCTTTTTGTGGGCGGACACAGATACC.

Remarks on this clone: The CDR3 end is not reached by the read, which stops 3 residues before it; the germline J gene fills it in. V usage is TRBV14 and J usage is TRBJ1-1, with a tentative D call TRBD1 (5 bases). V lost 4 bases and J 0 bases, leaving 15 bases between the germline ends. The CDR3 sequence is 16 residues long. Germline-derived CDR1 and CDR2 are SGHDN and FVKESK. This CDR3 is CASSRQFTLMNTEAFF. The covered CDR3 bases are TGTGCCAGCAGCCGACAGTTTACCCTCATGAACACTGAA.

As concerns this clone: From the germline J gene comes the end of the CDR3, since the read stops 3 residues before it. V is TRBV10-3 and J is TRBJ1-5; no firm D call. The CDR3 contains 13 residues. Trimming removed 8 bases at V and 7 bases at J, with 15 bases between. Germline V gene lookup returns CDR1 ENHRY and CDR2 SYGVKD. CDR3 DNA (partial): TGTGCCATCCGCGGAGAATCGGGGCAGCCC. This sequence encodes CAIRGESGQP. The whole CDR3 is CAIRGESGQPQHF.

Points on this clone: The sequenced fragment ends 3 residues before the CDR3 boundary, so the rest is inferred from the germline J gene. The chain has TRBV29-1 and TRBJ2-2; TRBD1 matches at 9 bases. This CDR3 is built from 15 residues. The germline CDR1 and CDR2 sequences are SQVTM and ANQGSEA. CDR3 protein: CSVDKPGQGSEKLFF. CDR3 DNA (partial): TGCAGCGTTGACAAACCGGGACAGGGCAGTGAAAAG.

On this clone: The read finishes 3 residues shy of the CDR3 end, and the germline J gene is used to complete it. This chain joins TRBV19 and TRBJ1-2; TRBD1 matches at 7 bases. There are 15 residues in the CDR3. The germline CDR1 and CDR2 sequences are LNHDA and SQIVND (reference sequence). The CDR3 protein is CASSSPETGLGGYTF. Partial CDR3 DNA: TGTGCCAGTAGTAGCCCAGAGACAGGGCTGGGCGGC.

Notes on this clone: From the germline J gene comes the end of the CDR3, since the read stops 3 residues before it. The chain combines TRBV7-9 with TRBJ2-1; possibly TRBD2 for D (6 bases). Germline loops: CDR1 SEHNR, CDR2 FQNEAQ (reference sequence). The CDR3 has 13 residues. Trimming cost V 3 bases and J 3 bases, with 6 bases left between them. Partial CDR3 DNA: TGTGCCAGCAGCTTCGGGGGCTACAATGAG. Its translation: CASSFGGYNE. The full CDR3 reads CASSFGGYNEQFF.

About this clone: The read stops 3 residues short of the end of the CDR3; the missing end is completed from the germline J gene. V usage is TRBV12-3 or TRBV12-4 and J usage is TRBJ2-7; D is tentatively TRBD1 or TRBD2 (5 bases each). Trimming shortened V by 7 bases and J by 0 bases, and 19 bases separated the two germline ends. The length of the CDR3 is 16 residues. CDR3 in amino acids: CASTLEGSRHSYEQYF. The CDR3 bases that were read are TGTGCCAGCACCCTTGAGGGGAGTCGACACTCCTACGAG.

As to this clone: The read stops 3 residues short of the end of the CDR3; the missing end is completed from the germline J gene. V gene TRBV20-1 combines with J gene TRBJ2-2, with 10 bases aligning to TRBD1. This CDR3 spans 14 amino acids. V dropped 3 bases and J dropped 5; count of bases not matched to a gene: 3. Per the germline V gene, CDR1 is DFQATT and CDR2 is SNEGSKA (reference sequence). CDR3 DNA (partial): TGCAGTGCTAGGCGGACAGGGGGAACCGGGGAG. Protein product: CSARRTGGTGE. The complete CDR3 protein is CSARRTGGTGELFF.

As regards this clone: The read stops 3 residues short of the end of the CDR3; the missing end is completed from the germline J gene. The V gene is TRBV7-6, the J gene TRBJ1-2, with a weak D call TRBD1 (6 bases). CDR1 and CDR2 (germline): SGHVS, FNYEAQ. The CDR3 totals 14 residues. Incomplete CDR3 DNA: TGTGCCAGCAGTCGAACTCTAACAGGGAGCGAC. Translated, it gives CASSRTLTGSD. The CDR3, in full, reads CASSRTLTGSDYTF.

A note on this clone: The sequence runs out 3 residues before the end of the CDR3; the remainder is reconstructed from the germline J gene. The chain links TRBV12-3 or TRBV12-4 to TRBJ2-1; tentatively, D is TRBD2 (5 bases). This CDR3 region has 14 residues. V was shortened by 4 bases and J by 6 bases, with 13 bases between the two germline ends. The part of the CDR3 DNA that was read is TGTGCCAGCAGTTCGACGGAGGCAGGCAATGAG. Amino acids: CASSSTEAGNE. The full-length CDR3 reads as CASSSTEAGNEQFF.

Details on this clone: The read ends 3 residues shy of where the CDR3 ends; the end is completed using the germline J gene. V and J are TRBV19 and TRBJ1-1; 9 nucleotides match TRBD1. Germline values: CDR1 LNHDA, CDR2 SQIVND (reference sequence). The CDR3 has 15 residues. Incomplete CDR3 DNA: TGTGCCAGTAGTACCTGGACAGGGGACGGGTATGGC. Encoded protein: CASSTWTGDGYG. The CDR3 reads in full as CASSTWTGDGYGAFF.

The CDR3 here is CASSLNLETQYF. CDR3 DNA, as far as it was read: TGCGCCAGCAGTTTAAACTTAGAGACG. V and J are TRBV10-1 and TRBJ2-3, with D unresolved. The read ends 3 residues shy of where the CDR3 ends; the end is completed using the germline J gene. Germline CDR1 and CDR2: WNHNN and SYGVQD (reference sequence). This CDR3 region has 12 residues.

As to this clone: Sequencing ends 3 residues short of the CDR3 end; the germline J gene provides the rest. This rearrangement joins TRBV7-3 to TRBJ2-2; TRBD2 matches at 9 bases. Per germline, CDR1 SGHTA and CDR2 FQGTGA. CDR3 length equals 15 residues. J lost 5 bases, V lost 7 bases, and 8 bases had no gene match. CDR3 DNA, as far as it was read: TGTGCCAGCATGGGCGGGAGGGCCGGGACCGGGGAG. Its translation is CASMGGRAGTGE. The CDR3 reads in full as CASMGGRAGTGELFF.

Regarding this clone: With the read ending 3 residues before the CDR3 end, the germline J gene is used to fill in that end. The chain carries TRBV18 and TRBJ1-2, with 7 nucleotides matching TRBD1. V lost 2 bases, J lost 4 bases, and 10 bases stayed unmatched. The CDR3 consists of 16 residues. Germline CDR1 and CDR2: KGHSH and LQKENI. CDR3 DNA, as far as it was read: TGTGCCAGCTCACCAACTGGACAGGCAACCTTCTATGGC. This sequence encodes CASSPTGQATFYG. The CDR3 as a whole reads CASSPTGQATFYGYTF.

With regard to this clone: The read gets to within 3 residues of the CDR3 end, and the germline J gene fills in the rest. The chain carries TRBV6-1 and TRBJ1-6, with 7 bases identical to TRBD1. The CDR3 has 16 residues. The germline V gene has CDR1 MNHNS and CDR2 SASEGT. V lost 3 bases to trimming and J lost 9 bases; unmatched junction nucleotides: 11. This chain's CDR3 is CASSEFDRVGISPLHF. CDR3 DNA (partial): TGTGCCAGCAGTGAGTTCGACAGGGTGGGAATTTCACCC.

The CDR3 sequence: CASSLRTGNEKLFF. The CDR3 DNA, read in part, is TGTGCCAGCAGCCTACGGACAGGGAATGAAAAA. The chain recombines TRBV3-1 (or the pseudogene TRBV3-2) with TRBJ1-4; TRBD1 matches 8 bases. Read coverage stops 3 residues before the CDR3 terminus; the germline J gene supplies the remainder. J was trimmed by 5 bases and V by 4 bases; bases with no gene match: 3. The germline CDR1 and CDR2 sequences are LGHDT and YNNKEL (reference sequence). The CDR3 sequence is 14 residues long.

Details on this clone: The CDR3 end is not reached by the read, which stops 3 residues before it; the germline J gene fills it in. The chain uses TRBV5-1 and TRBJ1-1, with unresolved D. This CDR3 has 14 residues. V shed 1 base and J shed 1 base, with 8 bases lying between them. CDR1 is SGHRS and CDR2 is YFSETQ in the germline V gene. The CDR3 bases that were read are TGCGCCAGCAGCTTGTTGCAGGCGAACACTGAA. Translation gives CASSLLQANTE. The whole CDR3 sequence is CASSLLQANTEAFF.

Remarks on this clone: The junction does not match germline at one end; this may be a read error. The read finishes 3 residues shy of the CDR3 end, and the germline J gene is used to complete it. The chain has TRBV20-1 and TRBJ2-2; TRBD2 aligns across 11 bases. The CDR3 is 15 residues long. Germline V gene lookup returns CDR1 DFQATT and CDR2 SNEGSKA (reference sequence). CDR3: CSARLAGTTTGELFF. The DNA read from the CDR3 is TGCAGTGCTCGACTAGCGGGGACAACCACCGGTGAG.

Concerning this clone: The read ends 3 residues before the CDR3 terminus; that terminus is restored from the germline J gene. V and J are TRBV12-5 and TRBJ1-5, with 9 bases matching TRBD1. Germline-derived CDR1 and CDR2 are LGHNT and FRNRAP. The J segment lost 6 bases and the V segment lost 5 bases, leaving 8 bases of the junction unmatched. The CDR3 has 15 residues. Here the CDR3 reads CASGPPGQGFQPQHF. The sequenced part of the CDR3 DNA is TGTGCTAGTGGTCCACCGGGACAGGGCTTTCAGCCC.

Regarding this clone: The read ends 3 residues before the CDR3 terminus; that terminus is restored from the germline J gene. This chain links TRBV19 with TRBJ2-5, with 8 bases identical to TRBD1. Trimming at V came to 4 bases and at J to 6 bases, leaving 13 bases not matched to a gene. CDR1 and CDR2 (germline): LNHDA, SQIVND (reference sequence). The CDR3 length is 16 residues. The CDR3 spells CASSKNRQGTPKTQYF. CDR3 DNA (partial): TGTGCCAGTAGTAAAAACCGACAGGGGACTCCAAAGACC.